This T cell receptor (beta chain) was recorded in a study of blood T cell repertoires in COVID-19. Whole-study context: Specimens from acute and convalescent COVID-19 originated in the United States, Italy and Spain.

This table comes from immunoSEQ multiplex PCR, and its TCRdb copy is limited to in-frame clones, with some not included. The table records around 78,000 clones, approximately 90% of them present only once. The CDR3 sequence is 15 residues long. Germline V gives CDR1 MNHEY, CDR2 SMNVEV (reference sequence). Germline trimming cut 5 bases from V and 4 bases from J; bases unmatched to any gene: 5. Sequencing input: peripheral blood. This TCR was sampled from a man in his forties or fifties with active or convalescent COVID-19. This chain joins TRBV27 and TRBJ1-4; 9 nucleotides match TRBD1. This CDR3 reads CASSRGTGINEKLFF. As DNA, the CDR3 is TGTGCCAGCAGTAGGGGGACAGGGATTAATGAAAAACTGTTTTTT. Complete variable domain (other parts from reference TRBV27 and TRBJ1-4): EAQVTQNPRYLITVTGKKLTVTCSQNMNHEYMSWYRQDPGLGLRQIYYSMNVEVTDKGDVPEGYKVSRKEKRNFPLILESPSPNQTSLYFCASSRGTGINEKLFFGSGTQLSVL.